This T cell receptor (beta chain) emerged from a study of response to subunit inactivated influenza vaccine. MiXCR, applied by TCRdb to the RT-PCR reads, yields one record per CDR3 protein. In the table there are around 200,000 distinct CDR3 sequences, approximately 8.7% of which are singletons. Germline CDR1 and CDR2: DFQATT and SNEGSKA (reference sequence). CDR3 length: 13 amino acids. Trimming removed 4 bases at V and 8 bases at J, with 16 bases between. A note on this clonotype: The antigen is unknown.

Study-level points and caveats: Each seasonal influenza vaccination recruits few new T cells, the authors suggested.

The J gene is TRBJ2-3, the V gene TRBV20-1, with D perhaps TRBD1 or TRBD2 (5 bases each). This sequence was found in a man aged 45-65 years who received an inactivated influenza vaccine. The source was non-naive T cells sorted from PBMCs, collected on the day of vaccination. CDR3 bases: TGCAGTGCTACTGAGGGGCCGCCGGGTACGCAGTATTTT. This encodes CSATEGPPGTQYF.